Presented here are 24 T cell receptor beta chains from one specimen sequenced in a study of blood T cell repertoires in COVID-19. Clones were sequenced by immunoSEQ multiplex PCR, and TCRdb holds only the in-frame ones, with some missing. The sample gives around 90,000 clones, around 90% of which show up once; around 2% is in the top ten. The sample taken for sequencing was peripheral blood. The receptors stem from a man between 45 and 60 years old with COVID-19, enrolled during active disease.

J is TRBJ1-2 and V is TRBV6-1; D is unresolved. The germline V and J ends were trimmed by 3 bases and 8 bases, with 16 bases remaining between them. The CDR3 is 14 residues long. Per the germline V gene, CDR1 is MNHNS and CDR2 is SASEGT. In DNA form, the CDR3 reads TGTGCCAGCAGTGATTTAGCCACCAACGGAGGCTACACCTTC. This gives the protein CASSDLATNGGYTF.

CDR3 sequence (DNA): TGTGCCAGCAGTCCCATCTCTGGAAACACCATATATTTT. Amino acids: CASSPISGNTIYF. The V and J genes are TRBV27 and TRBJ1-3; D gene uncertain. CDR1 is MNHEY and CDR2 is SMNVEV in the germline V gene (reference sequence). V was cut by 5 bases and J by 0 bases, with 5 bases left in between. The CDR3 runs to 13 residues.

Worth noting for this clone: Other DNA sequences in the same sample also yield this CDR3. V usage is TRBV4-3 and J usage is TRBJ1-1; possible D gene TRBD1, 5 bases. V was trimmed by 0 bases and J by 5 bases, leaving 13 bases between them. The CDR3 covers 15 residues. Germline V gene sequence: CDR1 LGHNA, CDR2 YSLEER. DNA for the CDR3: TGCGCCAGCAGCCAAGATCGGGGGGGTAATACTGAAGCTTTCTTT. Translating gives CASSQDRGGNTEAFF.

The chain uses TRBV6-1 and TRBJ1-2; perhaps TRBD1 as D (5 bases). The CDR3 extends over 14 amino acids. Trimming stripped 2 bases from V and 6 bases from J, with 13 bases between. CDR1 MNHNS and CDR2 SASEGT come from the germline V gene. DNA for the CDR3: TGTGCCAGCAGTGAAAGGGCAGGGAGGGATGGCTACACCTTC. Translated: CASSERAGRDGYTF.

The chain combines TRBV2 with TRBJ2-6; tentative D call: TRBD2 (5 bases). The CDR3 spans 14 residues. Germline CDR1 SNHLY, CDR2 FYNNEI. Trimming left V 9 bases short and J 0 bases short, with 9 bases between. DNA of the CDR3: TGTGCCAGGCCGAGGGACTCTGGGGCCAACGTCCTGACTTTC. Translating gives CARPRDSGANVLTF.

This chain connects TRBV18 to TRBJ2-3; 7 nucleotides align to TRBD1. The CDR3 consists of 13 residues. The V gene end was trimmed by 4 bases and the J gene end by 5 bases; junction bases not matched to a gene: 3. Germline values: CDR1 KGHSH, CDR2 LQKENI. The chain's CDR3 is CASSLPGGDTQYF. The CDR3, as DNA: TGTGCCAGCTCACTGCCAGGGGGAGATACGCAGTATTTT.

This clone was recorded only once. The CDR3 sequence: CASSLKGGLYSNQPQHF. CDR3 DNA sequence: TGTGCCAGCAGCTTAAAAGGGGGCCTTTATAGCAATCAGCCCCAGCATTTT. V usage is TRBV7-2 and J usage is TRBJ1-5; TRBD1 agrees at 7 bases. J lost 0 bases, V lost 2 bases, and 7 bases had no gene match. The CDR3 extends over 17 amino acids. The germline CDR1 and CDR2 sequences are SGHTA and FQGNSA.

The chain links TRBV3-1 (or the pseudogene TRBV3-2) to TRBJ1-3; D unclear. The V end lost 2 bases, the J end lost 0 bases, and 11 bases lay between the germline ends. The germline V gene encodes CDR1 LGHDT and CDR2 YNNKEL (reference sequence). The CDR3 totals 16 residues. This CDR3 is CASSQHGQSSGNTIYF. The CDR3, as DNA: TGTGCCAGCAGCCAACATGGCCAGTCCTCTGGAAACACCATATATTTT.

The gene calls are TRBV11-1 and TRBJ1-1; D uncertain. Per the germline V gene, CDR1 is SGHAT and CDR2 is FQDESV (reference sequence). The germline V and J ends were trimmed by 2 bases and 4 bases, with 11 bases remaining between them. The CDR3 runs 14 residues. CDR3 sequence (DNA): TGTGCCAGCAGCTTACTTCGGGGAACCACTGAAGCTTTCTTT. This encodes CASSLLRGTTEAFF.

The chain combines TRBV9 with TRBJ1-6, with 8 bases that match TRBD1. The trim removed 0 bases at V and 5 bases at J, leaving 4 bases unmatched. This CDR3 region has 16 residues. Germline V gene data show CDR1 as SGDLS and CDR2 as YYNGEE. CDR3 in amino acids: CASSVEGQVDNSPLHF. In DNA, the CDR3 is TGTGCCAGCAGCGTAGAGGGACAGGTGGATAATTCACCCCTCCACTTT.

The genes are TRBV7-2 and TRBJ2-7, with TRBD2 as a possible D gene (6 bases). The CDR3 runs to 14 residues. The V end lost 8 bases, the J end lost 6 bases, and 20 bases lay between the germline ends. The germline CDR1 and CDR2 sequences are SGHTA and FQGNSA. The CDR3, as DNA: TGTGCCAGCGGATCCCGGGACTTCCGCCCCGAGCAGTACTTC. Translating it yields CASGSRDFRPEQYF.

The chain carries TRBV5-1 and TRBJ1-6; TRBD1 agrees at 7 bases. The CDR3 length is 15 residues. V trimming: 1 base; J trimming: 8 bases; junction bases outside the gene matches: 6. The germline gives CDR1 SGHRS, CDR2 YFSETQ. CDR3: CASSLRQGGDSPLHF. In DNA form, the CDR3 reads TGCGCCAGCAGCTTGAGACAGGGAGGAGATTCACCCCTCCACTTT. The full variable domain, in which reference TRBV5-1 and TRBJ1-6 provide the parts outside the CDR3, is KAGVTQTPRYLIKTRGQQVTLSCSPISGHRSVSWYQQTPGQGLQFLFEYFSETQRNKGNFPGRFSGRQFSNSRSEMNVSTLELGDSALYLCASSLRQGGDSPLHFGNGTRLTVT.

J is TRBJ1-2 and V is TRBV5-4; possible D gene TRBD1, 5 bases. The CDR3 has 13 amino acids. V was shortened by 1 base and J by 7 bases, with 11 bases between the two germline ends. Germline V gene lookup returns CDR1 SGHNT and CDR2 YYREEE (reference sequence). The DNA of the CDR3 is TGTGCCAGCAGCTTGCAGGGTGGGTCTGGCTACACCTTC. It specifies CASSLQGGSGYTF.

The CDR3 DNA reads TGTGCCACCAGTGATCGTAGCACAGATACGCAGTATTTT. Its translation: CATSDRSTDTQYF. The chain carries TRBV24-1 and TRBJ2-3; no clear D. V was cut by 3 bases and J by 0 bases, with 3 bases left in between. Germline CDR1 is KGHDR and CDR2 is SFDVKD. The CDR3 is made up of 13 amino acids.

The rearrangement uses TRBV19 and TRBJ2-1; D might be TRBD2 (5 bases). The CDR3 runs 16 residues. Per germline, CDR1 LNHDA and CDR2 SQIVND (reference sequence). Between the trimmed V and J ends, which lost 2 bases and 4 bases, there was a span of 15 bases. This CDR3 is CASSISPGNRYNEQFF. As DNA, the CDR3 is TGTGCCAGTAGTATAAGCCCGGGAAATCGTTACAATGAGCAGTTCTTC.

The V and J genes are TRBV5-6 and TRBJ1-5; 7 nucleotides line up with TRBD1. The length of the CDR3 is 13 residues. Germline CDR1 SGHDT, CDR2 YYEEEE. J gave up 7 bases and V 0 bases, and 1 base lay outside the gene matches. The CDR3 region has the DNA TGTGCCAGCAGCTTGGGAGGGGGCCAGCCCCAGCATTTT. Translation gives CASSLGGGQPQHF. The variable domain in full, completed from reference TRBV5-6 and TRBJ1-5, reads DAGVTQSPTHLIKTRGQQVTLRCSPKSGHDTVSWYQQALGQGPQFIFQYYEEEERQRGNFPDRFSGHQFPNYSSELNVNALLLGDSALYLCASSLGGGQPQHFGDGTRLSIL.

Here the CDR3 reads CASSMGATVNQPQHF. Written as DNA, the CDR3 is TGTGCCAGTAGTATGGGTGCGACAGTCAATCAGCCCCAGCATTTT. The chain links TRBV19 to TRBJ1-5; the D gene is possibly TRBD1 (5 bases). The CDR3 loop spans 15 amino acids. CDR1 and CDR2 from the germline V gene are LNHDA and SQIVND (reference sequence). V was trimmed by 3 bases and J by 3 bases, leaving 12 bases between them.

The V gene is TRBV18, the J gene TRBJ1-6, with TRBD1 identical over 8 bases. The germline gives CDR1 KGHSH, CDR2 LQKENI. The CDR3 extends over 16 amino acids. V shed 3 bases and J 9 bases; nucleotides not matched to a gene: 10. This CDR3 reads CASSPTKTGVGSPLHF. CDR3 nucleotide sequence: TGTGCCAGCTCACCCACCAAGACAGGGGTGGGTTCACCCCTCCACTTT.

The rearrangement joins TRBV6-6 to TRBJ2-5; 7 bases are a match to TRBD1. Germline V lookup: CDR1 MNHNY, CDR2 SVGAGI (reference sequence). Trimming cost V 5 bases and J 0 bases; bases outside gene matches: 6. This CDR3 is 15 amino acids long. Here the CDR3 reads CASSPGQKNQETQYF. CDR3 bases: TGTGCCAGCAGTCCGGGACAGAAGAACCAAGAGACCCAGTACTTC.

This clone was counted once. The CDR3 nucleotides read TGTGCCAGCAGTCCATACATCGGGGGAAACACCATATATTTT. Encoded protein: CASSPYIGGNTIYF. This chain connects TRBV27 to TRBJ1-3, with D unclear. The CDR3 is made up of 14 amino acids. Germline CDR1 and CDR2: MNHEY and SMNVEV (reference sequence). Trimming cost V 5 bases and J 4 bases, with 12 bases left between them.

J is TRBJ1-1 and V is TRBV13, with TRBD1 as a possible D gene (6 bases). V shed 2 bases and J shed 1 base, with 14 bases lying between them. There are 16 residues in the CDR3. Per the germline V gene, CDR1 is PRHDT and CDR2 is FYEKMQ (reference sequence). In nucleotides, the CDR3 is TGTGCCAGCAGCTTACTGGGGGCTAGGGAGAACACTGAAGCTTTCTTT. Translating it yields CASSLLGARENTEAFF.

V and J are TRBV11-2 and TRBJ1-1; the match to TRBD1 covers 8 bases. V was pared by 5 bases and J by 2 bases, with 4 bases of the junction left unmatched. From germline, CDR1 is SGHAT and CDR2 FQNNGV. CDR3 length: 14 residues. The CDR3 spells CASSKDRENTEAFF. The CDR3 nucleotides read TGTGCCAGCAGCAAGGACAGGGAAAACACTGAAGCTTTCTTT.

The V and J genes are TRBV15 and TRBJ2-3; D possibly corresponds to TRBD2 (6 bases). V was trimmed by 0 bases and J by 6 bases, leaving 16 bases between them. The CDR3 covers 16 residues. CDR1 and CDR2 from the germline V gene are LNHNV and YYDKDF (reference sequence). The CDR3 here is CATSRDVAGPPDTQYF. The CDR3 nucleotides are TGTGCCACCAGCAGAGATGTGGCGGGGCCACCGGATACGCAGTATTTT.

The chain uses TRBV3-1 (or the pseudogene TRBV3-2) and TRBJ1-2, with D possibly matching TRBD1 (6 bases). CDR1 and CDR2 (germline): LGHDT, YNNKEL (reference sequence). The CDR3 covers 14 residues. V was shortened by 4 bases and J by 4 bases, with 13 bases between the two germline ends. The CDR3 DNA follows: TGTGCCAGCAGCCGATCGACAGGAACCTATGGCTACACCTTC. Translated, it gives CASSRSTGTYGYTF.